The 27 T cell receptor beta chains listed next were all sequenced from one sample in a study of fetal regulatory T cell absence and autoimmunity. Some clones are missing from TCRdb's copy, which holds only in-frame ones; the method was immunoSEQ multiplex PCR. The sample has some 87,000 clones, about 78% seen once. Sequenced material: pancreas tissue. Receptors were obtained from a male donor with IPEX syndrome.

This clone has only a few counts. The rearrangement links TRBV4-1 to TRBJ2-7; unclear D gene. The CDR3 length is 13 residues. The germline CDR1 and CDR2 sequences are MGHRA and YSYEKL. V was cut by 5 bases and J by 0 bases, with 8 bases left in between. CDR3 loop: CASSDYDSYEQYF. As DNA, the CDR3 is TGCGCCAGCAGCGATTACGACTCCTACGAGCAGTACTTC.

The CDR3 spells CASSHTLADEQYF. The CDR3 nucleotides are TGCGCCAGCAGCCACACACTAGCAGACGAGCAGTACTTC. This rearrangement joins TRBV4-1 to TRBJ2-7; weak D call: TRBD2 (6 bases). Germline V CDR1 and CDR2: MGHRA, YSYEKL. This CDR3 contains 13 residues. With 3 bases removed from V and 5 bases from J, the gap between germline ends came to 11 bases.

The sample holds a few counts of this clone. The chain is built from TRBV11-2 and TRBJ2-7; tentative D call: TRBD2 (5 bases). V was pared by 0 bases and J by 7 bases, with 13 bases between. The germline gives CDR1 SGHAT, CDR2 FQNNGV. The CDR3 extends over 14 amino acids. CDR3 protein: CASSLDDEGREQYF. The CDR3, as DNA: TGTGCCAGCAGCTTAGATGACGAGGGTCGGGAGCAGTACTTC.

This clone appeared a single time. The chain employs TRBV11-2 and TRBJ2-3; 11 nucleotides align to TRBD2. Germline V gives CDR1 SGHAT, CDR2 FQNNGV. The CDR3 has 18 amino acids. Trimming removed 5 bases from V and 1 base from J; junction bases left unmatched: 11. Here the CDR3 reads CASSPAPLAGGGTDTQYF. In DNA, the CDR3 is TGTGCCAGCAGCCCAGCCCCTTTAGCGGGGGGGGGCACAGATACGCAGTATTTT. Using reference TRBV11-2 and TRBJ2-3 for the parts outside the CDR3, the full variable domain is EAGVAQSPRYKIIEKRQSVAFWCNPISGHATLYWYQQILGQGPKLLIQFQNNGVVDDSQLPKDRFSAERLKGVDSTLKIQPAKLEDSAVYLCASSPAPLAGGGTDTQYFGPGTRLTVL.

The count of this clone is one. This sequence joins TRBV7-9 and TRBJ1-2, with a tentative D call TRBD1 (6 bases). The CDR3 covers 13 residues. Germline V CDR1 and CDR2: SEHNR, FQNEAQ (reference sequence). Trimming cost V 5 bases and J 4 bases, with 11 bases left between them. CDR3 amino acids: CASSPGTLYGYTF. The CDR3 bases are TGTGCCAGCAGCCCCGGGACACTCTATGGCTACACCTTC.

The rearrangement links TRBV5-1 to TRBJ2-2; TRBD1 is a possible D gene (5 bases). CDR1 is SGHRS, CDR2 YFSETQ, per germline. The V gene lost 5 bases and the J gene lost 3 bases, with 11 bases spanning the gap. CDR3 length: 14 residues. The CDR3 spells CASRGVFDTGELFF. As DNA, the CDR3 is TGCGCCAGCAGAGGGGTCTTTGACACCGGGGAGCTGTTTTTT.

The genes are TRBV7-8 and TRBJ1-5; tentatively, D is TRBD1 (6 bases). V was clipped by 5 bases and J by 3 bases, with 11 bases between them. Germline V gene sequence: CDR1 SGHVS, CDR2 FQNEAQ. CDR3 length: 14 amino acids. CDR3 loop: CASSLRGINQPQHF. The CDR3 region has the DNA TGTGCCAGCAGCCTCAGGGGTATCAATCAGCCCCAGCATTTT.

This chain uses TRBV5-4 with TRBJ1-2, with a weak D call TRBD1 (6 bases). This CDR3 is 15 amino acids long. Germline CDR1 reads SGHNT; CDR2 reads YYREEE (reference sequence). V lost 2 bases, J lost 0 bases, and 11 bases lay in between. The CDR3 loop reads CASSLTQGPNYGYTF. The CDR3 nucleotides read TGTGCCAGCAGCTTAACACAGGGCCCTAACTATGGCTACACCTTC.

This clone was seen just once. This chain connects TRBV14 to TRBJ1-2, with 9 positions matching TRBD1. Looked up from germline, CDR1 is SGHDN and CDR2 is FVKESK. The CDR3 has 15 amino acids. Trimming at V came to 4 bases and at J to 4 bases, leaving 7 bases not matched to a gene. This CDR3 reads CASSPITGGGYGYTF. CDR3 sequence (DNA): TGTGCCAGCAGCCCAATAACAGGGGGCGGCTATGGCTACACCTTC.

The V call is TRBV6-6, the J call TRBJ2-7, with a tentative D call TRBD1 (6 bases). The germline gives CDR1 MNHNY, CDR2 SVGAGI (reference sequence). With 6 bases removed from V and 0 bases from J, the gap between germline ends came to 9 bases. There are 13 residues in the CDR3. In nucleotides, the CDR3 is TGTGCCAGCAGCACGGACAGCTCCTACGAGCAGTACTTC. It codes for CASSTDSSYEQYF.

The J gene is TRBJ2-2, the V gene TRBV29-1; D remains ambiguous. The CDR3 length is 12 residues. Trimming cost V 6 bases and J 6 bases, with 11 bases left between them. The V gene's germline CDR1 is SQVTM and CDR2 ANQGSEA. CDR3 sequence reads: CSVLNHAGELFF. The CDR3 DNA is TGCAGCGTCCTGAATCACGCCGGGGAGCTGTTTTTT.

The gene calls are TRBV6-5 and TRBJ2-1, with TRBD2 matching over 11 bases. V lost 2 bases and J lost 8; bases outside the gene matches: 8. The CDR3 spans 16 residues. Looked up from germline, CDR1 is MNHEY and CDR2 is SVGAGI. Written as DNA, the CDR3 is TGTGCCAGCAGTTACCAGCTAGCGGGAGGTGGGGATGAGCAGTTCTTC. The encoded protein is CASSYQLAGGGDEQFF.

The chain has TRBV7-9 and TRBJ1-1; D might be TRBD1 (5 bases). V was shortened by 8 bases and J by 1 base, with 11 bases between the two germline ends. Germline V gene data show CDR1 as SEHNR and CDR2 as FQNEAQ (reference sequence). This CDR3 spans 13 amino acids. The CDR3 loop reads CASGLQENTEAFF. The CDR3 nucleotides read TGTGCCAGCGGCCTACAGGAGAACACTGAAGCTTTCTTT.

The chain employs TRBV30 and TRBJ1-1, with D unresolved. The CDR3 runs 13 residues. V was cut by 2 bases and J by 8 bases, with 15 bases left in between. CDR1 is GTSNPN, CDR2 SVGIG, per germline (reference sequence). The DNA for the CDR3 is TGTGCCTGGAGTCTCGCGGCGGAAATAGAAGCTTTCTTT. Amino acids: CAWSLAAEIEAFF.

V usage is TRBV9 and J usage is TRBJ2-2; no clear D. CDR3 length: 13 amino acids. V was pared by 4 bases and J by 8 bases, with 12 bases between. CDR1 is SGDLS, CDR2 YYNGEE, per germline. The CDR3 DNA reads TGTGCCAGCAGCCCTGAAGGCCTAGGGGAGCTGTTTTTT. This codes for CASSPEGLGELFF.

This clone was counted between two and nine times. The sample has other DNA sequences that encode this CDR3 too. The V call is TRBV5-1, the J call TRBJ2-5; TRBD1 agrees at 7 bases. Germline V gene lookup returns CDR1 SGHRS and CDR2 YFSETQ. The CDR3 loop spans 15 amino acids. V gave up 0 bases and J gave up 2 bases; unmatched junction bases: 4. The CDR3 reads CASSLAGRGQETQYF. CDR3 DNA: TGCGCCAGCAGCTTGGCCGGCAGGGGGCAAGAGACCCAGTACTTC.

The CDR3 loop is CASSGPERGSSYEQYF. The CDR3 coding sequence is TGCGCCAGCAGTGGCCCGGAGCGGGGAAGCTCCTACGAGCAGTACTTC. This chain joins TRBV10-2 and TRBJ2-7, with 7 bases that match TRBD2. Germline CDR1 WSHSY, CDR2 SAAADI. The CDR3 runs to 16 residues. The ends lost 4 bases at V and 0 bases at J; junction bases unmatched: 9.

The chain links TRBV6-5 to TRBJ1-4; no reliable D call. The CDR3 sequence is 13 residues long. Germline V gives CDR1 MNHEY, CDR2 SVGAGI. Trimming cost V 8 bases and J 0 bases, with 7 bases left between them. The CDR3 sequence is CASAPTTNEKLFF. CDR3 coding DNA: TGTGCCAGCGCACCGACAACTAATGAAAAACTGTTTTTT.

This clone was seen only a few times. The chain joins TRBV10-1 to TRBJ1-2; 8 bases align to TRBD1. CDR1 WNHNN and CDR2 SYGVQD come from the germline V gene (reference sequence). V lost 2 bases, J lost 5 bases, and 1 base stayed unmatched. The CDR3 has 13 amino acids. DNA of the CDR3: TGCGCCAGCAGTGAGGGACAGGGATATGGCTACACCTTC. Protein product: CASSEGQGYGYTF.

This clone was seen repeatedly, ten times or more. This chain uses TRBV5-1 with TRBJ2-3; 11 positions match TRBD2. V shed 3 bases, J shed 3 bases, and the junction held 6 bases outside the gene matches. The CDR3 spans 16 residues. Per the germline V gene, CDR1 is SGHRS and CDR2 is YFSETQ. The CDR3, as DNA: TGCGCCAGCAGCTACATTAGCGGGAGGGCGACAGATACGCAGTATTTT. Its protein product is CASSYISGRATDTQYF.

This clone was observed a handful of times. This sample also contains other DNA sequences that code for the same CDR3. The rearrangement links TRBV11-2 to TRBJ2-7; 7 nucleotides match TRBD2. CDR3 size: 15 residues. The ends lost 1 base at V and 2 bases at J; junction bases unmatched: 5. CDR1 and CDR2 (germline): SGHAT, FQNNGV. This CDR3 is CASSLVGGGPYEQYF. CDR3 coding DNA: TGTGCCAGCAGCTTAGTTGGGGGAGGGCCCTACGAGCAGTACTTC. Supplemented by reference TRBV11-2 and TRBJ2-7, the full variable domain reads EAGVAQSPRYKIIEKRQSVAFWCNPISGHATLYWYQQILGQGPKLLIQFQNNGVVDDSQLPKDRFSAERLKGVDSTLKIQPAKLEDSAVYLCASSLVGGGPYEQYFGPGTRLTVT.

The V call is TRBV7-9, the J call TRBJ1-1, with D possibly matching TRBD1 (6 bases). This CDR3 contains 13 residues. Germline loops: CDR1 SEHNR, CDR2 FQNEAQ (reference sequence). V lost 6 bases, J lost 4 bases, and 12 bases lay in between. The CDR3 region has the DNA TGTGCCAGCAGGGAGACAGGAACCACTGAAGCTTTCTTT. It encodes CASRETGTTEAFF.

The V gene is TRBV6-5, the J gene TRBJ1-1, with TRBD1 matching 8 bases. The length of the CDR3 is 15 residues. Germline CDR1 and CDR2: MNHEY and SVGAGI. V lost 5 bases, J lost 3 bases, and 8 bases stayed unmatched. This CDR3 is CASSLRQGLDTEAFF. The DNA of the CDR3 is TGTGCCAGCAGTCTTAGACAGGGGCTGGACACTGAAGCTTTCTTT.

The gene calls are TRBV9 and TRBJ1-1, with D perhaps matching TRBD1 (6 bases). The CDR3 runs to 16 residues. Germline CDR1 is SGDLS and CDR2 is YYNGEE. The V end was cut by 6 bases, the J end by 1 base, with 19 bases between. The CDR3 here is CASTLTSTGPNTEAFF. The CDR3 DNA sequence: TGTGCCAGCACCCTAACCTCTACAGGGCCGAACACTGAAGCTTTCTTT.

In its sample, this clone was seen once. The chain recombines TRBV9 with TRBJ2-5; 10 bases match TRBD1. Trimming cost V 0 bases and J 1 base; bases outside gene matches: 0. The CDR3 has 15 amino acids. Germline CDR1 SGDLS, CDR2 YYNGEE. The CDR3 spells CASSVGTGGQETQYF. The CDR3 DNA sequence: TGTGCCAGCAGCGTAGGGACAGGGGGCCAAGAGACCCAGTACTTC.

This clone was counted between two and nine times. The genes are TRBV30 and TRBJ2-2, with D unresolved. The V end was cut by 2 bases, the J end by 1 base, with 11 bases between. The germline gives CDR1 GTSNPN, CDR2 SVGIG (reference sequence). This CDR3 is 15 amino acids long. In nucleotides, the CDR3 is TGTGCCTGGAGTTATACGGGTAGGAACACCGGGGAGCTGTTTTTT. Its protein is CAWSYTGRNTGELFF.

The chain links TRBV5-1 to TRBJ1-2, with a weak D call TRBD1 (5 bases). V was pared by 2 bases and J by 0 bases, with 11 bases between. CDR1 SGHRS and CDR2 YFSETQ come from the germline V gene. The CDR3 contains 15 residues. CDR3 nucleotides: TGCGCCAGCAGCTTCCTGTCAGGGACTAACTATGGCTACACCTTC. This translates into CASSFLSGTNYGYTF. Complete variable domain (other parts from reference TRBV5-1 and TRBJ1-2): KAGVTQTPRYLIKTRGQQVTLSCSPISGHRSVSWYQQTPGQGLQFLFEYFSETQRNKGNFPGRFSGRQFSNSRSEMNVSTLELGDSALYLCASSFLSGTNYGYTFGSGTRLTVV.